The clone carrying this T cell receptor (beta chain) was found a few times. The antigen remains unidentified. The data were taken from a study of response to subunit inactivated influenza vaccine. Findings of the study overall: That few new T cells are recruited by each seasonal influenza vaccination was the authors' suggestion.

TCRdb processed the RT-PCR reads anew with MiXCR; each CDR3 protein has one entry. This table has about 500,000 distinct CDR3 sequences, approximately 17% appearing once. The ends lost 0 bases at V and 4 bases at J; junction bases unmatched: 8. CDR1 is SGHRS, CDR2 YFSETQ, per germline. This CDR3 is built from 16 residues. This TCR came from a man between 50 and 70 years old who received an inactivated influenza vaccine. The sample consisted of CD4+ T cells sorted from PBMCs, taken 23 months after vaccination. The V gene is TRBV5-1, the J gene TRBJ2-7; 9 bases are a match to TRBD1. CDR3 residues: CASSLASQGARYEQYF. The CDR3 bases are TGCGCCAGCAGCTTGGCCTCACAGGGGGCGCGGTACGAGCAGTACTTC.